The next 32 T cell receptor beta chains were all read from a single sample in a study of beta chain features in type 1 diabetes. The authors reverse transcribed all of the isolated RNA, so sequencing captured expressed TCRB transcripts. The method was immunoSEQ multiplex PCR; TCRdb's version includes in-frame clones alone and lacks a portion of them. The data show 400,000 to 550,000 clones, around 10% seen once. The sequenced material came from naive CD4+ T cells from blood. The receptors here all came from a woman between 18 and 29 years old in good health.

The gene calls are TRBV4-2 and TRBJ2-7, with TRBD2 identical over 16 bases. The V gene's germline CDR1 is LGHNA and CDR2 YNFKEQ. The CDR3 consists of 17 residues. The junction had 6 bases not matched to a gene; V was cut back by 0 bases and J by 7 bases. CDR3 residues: CASSQDGTSGRVWEQYF. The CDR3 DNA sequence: TGTGCCAGCAGCCAAGATGGGACTAGCGGGAGGGTTTGGGAGCAGTACTTC.

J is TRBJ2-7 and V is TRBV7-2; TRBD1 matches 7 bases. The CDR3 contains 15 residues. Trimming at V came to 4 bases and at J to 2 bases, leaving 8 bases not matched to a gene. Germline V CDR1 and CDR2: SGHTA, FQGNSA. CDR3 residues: CASSSAGGEPYEQYF. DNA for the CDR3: TGTGCCAGCAGCTCCGCAGGGGGAGAACCCTACGAGCAGTACTTC.

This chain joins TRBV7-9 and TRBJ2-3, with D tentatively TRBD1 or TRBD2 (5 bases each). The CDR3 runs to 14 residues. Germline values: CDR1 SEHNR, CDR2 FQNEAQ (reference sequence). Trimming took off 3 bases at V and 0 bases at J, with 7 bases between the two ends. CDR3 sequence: CASSFGASTDTQYF. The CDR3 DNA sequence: TGTGCCAGCAGCTTCGGGGCGAGCACAGATACGCAGTATTTT.

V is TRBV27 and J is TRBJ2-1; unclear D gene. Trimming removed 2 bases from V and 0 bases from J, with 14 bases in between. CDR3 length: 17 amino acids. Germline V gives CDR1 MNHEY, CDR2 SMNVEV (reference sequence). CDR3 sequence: CASSLIGRLSSYNEQFF. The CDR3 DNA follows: TGTGCCAGCAGTTTAATTGGTCGATTAAGCTCCTACAATGAGCAGTTCTTC.

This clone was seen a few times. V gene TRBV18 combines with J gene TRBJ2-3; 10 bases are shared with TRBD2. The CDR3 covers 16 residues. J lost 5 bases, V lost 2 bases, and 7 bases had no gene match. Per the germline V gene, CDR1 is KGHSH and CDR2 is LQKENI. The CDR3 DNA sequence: TGTGCCAGCTCACCAGGACTAGCGGAGCGGGGAGATACGCAGTATTTT. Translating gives CASSPGLAERGDTQYF.

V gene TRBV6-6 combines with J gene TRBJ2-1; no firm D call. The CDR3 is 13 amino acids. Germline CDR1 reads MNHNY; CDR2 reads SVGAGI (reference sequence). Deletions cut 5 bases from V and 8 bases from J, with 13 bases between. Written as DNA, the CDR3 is TGTGCCAGCAGTAAGACCCCTCGTCATGAGCAGTTCTTC. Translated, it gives CASSKTPRHEQFF.

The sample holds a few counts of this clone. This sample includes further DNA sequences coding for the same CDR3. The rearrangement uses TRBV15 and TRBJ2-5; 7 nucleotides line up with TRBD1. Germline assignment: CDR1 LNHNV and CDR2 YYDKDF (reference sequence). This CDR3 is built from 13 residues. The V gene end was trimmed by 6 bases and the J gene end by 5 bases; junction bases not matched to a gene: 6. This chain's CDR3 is CATSYRGRETQYF. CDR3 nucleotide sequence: TGTGCCACCAGTTACAGGGGTAGGGAGACCCAGTACTTC.

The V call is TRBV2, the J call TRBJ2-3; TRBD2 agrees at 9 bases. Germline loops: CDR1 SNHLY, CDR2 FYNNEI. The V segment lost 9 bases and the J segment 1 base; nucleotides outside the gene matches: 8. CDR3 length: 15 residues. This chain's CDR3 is CASIPWTSGTDTQYF. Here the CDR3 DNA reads TGTGCCAGTATACCTTGGACTAGCGGCACAGATACGCAGTATTTT. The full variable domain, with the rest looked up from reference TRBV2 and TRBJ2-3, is EPEVTQTPSHQVTQMGQEVILRCVPISNHLYFYWYRQILGQKVEFLVSFYNNEISEKSEIFDDQFSVERPDGSNFTLKIRSTKLEDSAMYFCASIPWTSGTDTQYFGPGTRLTVL.

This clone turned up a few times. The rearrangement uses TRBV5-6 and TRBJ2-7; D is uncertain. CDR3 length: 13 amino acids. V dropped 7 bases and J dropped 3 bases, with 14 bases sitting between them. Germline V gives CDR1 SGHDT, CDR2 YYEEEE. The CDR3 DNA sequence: TGTGCCAGCGCGTCACGGGCCTTCTACGAGCAGTACGTC. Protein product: CASASRAFYEQYV.

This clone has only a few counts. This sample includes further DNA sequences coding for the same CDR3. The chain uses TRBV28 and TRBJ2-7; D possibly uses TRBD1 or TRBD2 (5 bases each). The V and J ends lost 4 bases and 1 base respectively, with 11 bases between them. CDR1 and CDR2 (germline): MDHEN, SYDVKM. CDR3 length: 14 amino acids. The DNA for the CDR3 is TGTGCCAGCAGTTCCGGGACGGCGTCCTACGAGCAGTACGTC. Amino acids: CASSSGTASYEQYV.

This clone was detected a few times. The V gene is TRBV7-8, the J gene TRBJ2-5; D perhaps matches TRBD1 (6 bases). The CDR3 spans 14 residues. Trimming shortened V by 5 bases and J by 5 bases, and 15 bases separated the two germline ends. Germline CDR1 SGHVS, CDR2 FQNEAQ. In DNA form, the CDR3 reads TGTGCCAGCAGCCCATCAGGGGTATCGGAGACCCAGTACTTC. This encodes CASSPSGVSETQYF.

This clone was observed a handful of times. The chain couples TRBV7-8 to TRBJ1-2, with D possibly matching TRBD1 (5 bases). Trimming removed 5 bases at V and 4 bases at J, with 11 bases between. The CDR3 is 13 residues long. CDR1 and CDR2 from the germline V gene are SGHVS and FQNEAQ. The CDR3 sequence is CASSPGRSYGYTF. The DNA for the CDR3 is TGTGCCAGCAGCCCGGGACGAAGCTATGGCTACACCTTC.

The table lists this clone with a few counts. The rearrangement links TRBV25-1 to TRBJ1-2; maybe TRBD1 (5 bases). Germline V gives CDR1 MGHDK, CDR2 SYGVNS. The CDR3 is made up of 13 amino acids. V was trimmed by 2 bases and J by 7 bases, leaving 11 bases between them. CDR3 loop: CASSERGTAGYTF. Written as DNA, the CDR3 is TGTGCCAGCAGTGAACGGGGGACGGCTGGCTACACCTTC.

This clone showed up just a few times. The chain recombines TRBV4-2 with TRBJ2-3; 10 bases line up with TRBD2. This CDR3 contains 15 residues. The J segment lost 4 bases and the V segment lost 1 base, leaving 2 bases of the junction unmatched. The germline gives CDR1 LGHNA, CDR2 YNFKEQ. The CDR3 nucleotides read TGTGCCAGCAGCCAAGGTAGCGGGGGGCCAGATACGCAGTATTTT. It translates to CASSQGSGGPDTQYF.

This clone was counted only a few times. Written as DNA, the CDR3 is TGTGCCAGCCGGGGGACAGGGTATGGGTATGAGCAGTTCTTC. Translation gives CASRGTGYGYEQFF. J is TRBJ2-1 and V is TRBV5-4, with 9 bases fitting TRBD1. Germline trimming cut 7 bases from V and 8 bases from J; bases unmatched to any gene: 10. The CDR3 covers 14 residues. The V gene's germline CDR1 is SGHNT and CDR2 YYREEE (reference sequence).

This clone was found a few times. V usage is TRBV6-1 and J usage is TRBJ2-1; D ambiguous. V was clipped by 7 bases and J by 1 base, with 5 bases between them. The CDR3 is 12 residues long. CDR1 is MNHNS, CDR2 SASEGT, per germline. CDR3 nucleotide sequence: TGTGCCAGCACTGTTTCCTACAATGAGCAGTTCTTC. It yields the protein CASTVSYNEQFF.

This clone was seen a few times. DNA of the CDR3: TGTGCCAGCAGCTTTGAGTTGGGGGATTCACCCCTCCACTTT. Amino acid sequence: CASSFELGDSPLHF. This chain uses TRBV7-9 with TRBJ1-6; D perhaps matches TRBD1 (5 bases). The CDR3 is 14 residues long. Germline CDR1 SEHNR, CDR2 FQNEAQ (reference sequence). V was shortened by 3 bases and J by 8 bases, with 11 bases between the two germline ends. The full variable domain, rest sourced from reference TRBV7-9 and TRBJ1-6, is DTGVSQNPRHKITKRGQNVTFRCDPISEHNRLYWYRQTLGQGPEFLTYFQNEAQLEKSRLLSDRFSAERPKGSFSTLEIQRTEQGDSAMYLCASSFELGDSPLHFGNGTRLTVT.

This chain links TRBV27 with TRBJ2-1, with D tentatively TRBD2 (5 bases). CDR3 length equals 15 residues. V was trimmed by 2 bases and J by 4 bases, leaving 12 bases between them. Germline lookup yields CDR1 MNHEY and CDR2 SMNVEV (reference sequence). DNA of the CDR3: TGTGCCAGCAGTTTAATGGTGCGGACTTACAATGAGCAGTTCTTC. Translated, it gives CASSLMVRTYNEQFF.

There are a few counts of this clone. In DNA, the CDR3 is TGCAGCGTTGGGGTGCCGGAAGAGACCCAGTACTTC. Translated: CSVGVPEETQYF. The rearrangement uses TRBV29-1 and TRBJ2-5; D is undetermined. The V end was cut by 4 bases, the J end by 3 bases, with 9 bases between. The germline V gene has CDR1 SQVTM and CDR2 ANQGSEA. The CDR3 is 12 amino acids.

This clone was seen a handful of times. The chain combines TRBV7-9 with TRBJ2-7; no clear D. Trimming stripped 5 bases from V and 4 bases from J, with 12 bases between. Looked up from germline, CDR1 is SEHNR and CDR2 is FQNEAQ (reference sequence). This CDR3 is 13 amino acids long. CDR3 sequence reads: CASSPKYAYEQYF. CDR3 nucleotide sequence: TGTGCCAGCAGCCCTAAGTACGCGTACGAGCAGTACTTC.

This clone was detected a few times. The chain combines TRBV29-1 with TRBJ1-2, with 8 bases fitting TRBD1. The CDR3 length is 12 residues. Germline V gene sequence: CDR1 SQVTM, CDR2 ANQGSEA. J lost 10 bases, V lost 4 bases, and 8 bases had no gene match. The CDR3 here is CSVAGGAFDYTF. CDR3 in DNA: TGCAGCGTTGCAGGGGGCGCGTTTGACTACACCTTC.

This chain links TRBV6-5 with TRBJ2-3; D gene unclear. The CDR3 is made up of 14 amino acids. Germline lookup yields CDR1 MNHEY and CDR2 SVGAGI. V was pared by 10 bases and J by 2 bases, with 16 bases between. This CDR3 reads CATKAPDVTDTQYF. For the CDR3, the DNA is TGTGCCACCAAAGCCCCGGACGTCACAGATACGCAGTATTTT.

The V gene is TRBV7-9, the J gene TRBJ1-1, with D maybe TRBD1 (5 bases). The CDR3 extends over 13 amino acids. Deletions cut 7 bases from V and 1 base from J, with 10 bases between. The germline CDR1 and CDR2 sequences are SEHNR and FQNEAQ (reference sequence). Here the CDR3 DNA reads TGTGCCAGCAAGGTACAGGCGAACACTGAAGCTTTCTTT. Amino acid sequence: CASKVQANTEAFF.

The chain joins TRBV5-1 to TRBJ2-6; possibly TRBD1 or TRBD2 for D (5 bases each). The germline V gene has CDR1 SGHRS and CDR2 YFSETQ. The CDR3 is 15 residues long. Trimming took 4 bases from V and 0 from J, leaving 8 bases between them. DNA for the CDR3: TGCGCCAGCAGCGGGACCCCCTCTGGGGCCAACGTCCTGACTTTC. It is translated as CASSGTPSGANVLTF.

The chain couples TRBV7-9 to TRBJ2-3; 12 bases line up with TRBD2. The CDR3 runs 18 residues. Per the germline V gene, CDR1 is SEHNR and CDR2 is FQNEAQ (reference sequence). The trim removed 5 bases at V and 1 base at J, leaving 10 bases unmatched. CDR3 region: CASSPPLRLAGGTDTQYF. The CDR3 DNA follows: TGTGCCAGCAGCCCCCCTTTGAGACTAGCGGGGGGCACAGATACGCAGTATTTT.

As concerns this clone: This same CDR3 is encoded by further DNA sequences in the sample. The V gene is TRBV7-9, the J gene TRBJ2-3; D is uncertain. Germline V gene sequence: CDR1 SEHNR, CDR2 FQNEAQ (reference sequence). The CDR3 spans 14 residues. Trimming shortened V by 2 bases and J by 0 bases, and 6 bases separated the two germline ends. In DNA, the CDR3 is TGTGCCAGCAGCTTACTAAGTAGCACAGATACGCAGTATTTT. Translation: CASSLLSSTDTQYF.

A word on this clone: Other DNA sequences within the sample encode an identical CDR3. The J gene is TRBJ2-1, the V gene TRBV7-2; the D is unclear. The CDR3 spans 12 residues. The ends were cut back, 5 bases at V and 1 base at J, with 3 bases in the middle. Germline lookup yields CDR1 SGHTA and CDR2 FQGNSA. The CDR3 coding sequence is TGTGCCAGCAGCCCTTCCTACAATGAGCAGTTCTTC. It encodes CASSPSYNEQFF.

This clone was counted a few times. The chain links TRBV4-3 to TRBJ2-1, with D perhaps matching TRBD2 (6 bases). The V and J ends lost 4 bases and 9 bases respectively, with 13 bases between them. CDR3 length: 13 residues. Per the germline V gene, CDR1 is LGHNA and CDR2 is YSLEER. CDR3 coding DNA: TGCGCCAGCAGCCGCCTACTAGCCACTGAGCAGTTCTTC. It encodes CASSRLLATEQFF.

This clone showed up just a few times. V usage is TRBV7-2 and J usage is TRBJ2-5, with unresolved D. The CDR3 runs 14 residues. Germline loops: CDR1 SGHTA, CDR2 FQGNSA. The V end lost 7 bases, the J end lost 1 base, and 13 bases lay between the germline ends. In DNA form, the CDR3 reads TGTGCCAGCACCAACTACGTAGTCCAAGAGACCCAGTACTTC. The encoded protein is CASTNYVVQETQYF.

CDR3 sequence: CASRRAGNYEQYF. CDR3 bases: TGTGCCAGCCGTCGGGCGGGAAACTACGAGCAGTACTTC. This chain uses TRBV7-6 with TRBJ2-7; D is possibly TRBD2 (6 bases). The CDR3 extends over 13 amino acids. Between the trimmed V and J ends, which lost 8 bases and 3 bases, there was a span of 14 bases. Germline V gene sequence: CDR1 SGHVS, CDR2 FNYEAQ.

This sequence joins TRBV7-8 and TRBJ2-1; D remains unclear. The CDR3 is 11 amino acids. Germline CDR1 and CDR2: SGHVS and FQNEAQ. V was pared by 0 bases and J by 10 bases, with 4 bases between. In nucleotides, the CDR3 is TGTGCCAGCAGCTTAGCAGGCGAGCAGTTCTTC. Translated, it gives CASSLAGEQFF.

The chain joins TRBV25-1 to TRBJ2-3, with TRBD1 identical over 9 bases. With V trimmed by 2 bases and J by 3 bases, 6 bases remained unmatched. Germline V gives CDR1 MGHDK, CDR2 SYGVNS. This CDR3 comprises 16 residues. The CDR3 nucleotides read TGTGCCAGCAGTGAAGGACAGGGGTTTCCTACAGATACGCAGTATTTT. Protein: CASSEGQGFPTDTQYF.